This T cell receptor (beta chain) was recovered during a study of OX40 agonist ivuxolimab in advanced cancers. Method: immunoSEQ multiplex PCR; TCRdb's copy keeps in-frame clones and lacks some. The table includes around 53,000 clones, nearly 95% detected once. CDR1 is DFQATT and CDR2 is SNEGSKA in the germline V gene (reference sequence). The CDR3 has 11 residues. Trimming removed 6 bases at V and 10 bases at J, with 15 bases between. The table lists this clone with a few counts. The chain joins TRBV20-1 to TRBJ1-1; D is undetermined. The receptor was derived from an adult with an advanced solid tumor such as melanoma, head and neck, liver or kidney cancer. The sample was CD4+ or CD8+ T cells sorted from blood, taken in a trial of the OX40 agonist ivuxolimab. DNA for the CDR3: TGCAGTGCAAAAGGGCTTTGGGGAGCTTTCTTT. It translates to CSAKGLWGAFF.